The source of this T cell receptor beta chain is a study of cytomegalovirus exposure and HLA in healthy donors. Study outcomes and limitations: A later analysis appeared to link common viral pathogens to several of the most significant clusters.

The CDR3 is 14 amino acids. The V segment lost 5 bases and the J segment 3 bases; nucleotides outside the gene matches: 5. The germline V gene has CDR1 KGHSH and CDR2 LQKENI. With regard to this clone: Its cognate antigen is unknown.

The PCR employed 60 Vbeta primers together with 13 Jbeta primers. Sequenced by immunoSEQ multiplex PCR; TCRdb stores in-frame clones only, minus some. The repertoire holds 180,000 or so clones, with about four fifths as singletons. Among the donors, all were healthy bone marrow donors. The source is a woman aged 25 to 39 in good health and CMV-seronegative. The genes are TRBV18 and TRBJ1-2, with 8 positions matching TRBD1. Sequences were obtained from PBMCs. CDR3 DNA sequence: TGTGCCAGCTCAGAGACGACAGGGGACTATGGCTACACCTTC. Translated, it gives CASSETTGDYGYTF. Together with reference TRBV18 and TRBJ1-2, the CDR3 gives the full variable domain: NAGVMQNPRHLVRRRGQEARLRCSPMKGHSHVYWYRQLPEEGLKFMVYLQKENIIDESGMPKERFSAEFPKEGPSILRIQQVVRGDSAAYFCASSETTGDYGYTFGSGTRLTVV.